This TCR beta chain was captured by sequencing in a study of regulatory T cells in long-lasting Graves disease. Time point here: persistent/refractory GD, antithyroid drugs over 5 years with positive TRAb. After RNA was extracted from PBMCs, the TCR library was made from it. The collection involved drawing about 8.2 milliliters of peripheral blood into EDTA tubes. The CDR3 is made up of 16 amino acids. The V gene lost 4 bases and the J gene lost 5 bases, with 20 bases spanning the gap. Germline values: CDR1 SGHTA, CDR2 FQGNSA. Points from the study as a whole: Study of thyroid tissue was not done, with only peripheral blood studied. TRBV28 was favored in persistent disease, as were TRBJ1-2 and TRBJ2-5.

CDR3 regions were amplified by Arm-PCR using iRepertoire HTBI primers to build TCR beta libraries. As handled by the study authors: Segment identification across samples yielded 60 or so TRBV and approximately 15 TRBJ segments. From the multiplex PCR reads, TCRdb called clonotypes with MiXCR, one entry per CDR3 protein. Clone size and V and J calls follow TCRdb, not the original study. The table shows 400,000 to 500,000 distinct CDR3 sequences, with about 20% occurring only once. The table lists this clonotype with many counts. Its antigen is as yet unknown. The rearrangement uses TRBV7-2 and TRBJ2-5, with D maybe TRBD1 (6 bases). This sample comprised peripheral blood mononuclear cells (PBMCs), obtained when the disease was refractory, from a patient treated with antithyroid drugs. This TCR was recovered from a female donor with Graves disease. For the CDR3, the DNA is TGTGCCAGCAGCTCGCTCTCGGGACACCCGGGGGAGACCCAGTACTTC. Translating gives CASSSLSGHPGETQYF.